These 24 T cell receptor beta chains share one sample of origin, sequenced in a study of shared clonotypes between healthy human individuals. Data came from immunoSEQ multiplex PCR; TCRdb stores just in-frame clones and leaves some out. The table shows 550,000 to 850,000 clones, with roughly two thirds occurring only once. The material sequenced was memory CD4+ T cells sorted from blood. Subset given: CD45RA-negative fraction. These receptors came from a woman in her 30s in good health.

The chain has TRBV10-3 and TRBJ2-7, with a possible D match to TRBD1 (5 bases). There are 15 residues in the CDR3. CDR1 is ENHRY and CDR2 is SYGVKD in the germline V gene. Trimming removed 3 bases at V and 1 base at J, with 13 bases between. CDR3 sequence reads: CAISDRVGVSYEQYF. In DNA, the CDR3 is TGTGCCATCAGTGATAGGGTAGGGGTTTCCTACGAGCAGTACTTC.

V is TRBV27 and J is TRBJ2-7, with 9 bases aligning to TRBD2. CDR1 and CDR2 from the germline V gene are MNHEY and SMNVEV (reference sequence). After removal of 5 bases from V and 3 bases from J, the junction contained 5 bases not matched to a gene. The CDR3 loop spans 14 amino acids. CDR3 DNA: TGTGCCAGCAGTGTGACTAGCGGCTTCTACGAGCAGTACTTC. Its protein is CASSVTSGFYEQYF.

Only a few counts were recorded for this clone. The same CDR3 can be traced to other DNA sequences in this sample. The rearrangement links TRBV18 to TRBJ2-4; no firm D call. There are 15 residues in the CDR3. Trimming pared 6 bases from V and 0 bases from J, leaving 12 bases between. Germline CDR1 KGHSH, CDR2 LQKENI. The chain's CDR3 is CASSRQELAKNIQYF. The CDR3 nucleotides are TGTGCCAGCTCCCGGCAGGAACTAGCCAAAAACATTCAGTACTTC.

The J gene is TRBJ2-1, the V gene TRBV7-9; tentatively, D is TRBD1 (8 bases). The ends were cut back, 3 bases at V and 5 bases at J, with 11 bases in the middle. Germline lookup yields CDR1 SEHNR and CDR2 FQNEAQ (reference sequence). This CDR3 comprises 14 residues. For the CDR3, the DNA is TGTGCCAGCAGCTTCACAGGGGGGGACAATGAGCAGTTCTTC. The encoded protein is CASSFTGGDNEQFF.

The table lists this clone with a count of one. CDR3 in DNA: TGTGCCAGCAGCCCGGGACAGATGGAGGGCTACACCTTC. As protein: CASSPGQMEGYTF. The V and J genes are TRBV7-9 and TRBJ1-2; 7 bases agree with TRBD1. The germline V gene has CDR1 SEHNR and CDR2 FQNEAQ (reference sequence). The ends lost 5 bases at V and 8 bases at J; junction bases unmatched: 8. CDR3 length: 13 amino acids.

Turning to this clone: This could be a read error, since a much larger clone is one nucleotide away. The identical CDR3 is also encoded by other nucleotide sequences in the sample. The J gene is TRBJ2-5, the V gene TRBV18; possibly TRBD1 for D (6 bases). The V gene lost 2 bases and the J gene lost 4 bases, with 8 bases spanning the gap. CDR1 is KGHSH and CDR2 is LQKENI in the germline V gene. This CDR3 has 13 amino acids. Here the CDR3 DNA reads TGTGCCAGCTCACCAAGAGGGGGAGAGACCCAGTACTTC. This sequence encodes CASSPRGGETQYF.

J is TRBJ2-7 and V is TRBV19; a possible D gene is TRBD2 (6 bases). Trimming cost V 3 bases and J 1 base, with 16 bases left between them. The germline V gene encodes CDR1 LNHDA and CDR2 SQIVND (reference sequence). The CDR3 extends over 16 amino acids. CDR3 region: CASSIQGGAGSYEQYF. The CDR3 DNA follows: TGTGCCAGTAGTATCCAGGGAGGCGCGGGTTCCTACGAGCAGTACTTC.

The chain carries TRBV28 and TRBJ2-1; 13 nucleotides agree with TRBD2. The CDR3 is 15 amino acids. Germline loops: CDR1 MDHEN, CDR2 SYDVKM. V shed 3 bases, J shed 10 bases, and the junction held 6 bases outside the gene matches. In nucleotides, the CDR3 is TGTGCCAGCAGTTTCCGACTAGCGGGAGGTAGAGAGCAGTTCTTC. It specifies CASSFRLAGGREQFF.

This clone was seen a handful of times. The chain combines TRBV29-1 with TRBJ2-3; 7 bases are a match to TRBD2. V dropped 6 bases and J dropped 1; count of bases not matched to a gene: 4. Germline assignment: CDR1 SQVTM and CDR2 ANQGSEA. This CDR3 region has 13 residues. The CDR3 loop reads CSVWDYRTDTQYF. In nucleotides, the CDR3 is TGCAGCGTATGGGACTATCGCACAGATACGCAGTATTTT.

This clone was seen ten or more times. This CDR3 reads CASSLAGYYEPQHEQFF. CDR3 sequence (DNA): TGTGCCAGCAGCTTAGCGGGGTACTACGAGCCACAGCATGAGCAGTTCTTC. The rearrangement links TRBV7-9 to TRBJ2-1; D not certain. This CDR3 is 17 amino acids long. Per the germline V gene, CDR1 is SEHNR and CDR2 is FQNEAQ (reference sequence). V dropped 0 bases and J dropped 8 bases, with 20 bases sitting between them.

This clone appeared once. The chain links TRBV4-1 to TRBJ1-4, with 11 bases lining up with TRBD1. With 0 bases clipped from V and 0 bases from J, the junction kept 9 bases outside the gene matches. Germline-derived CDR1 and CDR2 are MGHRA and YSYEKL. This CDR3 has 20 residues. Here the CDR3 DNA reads TGCGCCAGCAGCCAAGAGAGCTCATTGGGACAGGGGGCAACTAATGAAAAACTGTTTTTT. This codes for CASSQESSLGQGATNEKLFF.

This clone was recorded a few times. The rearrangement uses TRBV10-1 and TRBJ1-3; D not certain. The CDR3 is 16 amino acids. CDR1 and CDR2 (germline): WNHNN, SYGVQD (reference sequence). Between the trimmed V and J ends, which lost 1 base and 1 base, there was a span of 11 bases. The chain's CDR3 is CASSEYNEESGNTIYF. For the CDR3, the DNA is TGCGCCAGCAGTGAGTATAACGAAGAGTCTGGAAACACCATATATTTT.

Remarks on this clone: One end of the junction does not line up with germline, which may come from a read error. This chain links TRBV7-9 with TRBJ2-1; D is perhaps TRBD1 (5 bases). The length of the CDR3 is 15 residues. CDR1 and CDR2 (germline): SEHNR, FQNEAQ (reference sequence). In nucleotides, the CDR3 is TGTGCCAGCAACTTAATCCAGGACAAGTACAATGAGCAGTTCTTC. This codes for CASNLIQDKYNEQFF.

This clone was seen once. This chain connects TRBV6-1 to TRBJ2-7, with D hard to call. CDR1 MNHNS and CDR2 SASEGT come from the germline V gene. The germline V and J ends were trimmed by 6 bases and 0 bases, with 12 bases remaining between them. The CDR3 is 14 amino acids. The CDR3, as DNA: TGTGCCAGCAGCGGCTTAGTTAGCTCCTACGAGCAGTACTTC. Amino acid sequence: CASSGLVSSYEQYF.

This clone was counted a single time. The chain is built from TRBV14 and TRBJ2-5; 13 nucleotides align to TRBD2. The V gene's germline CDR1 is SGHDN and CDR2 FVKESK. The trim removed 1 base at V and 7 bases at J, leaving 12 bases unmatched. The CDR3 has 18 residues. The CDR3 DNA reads TGTGCCAGCAGCCAAGGGACTAGCGGGAGATGGAGTTACGGGACCCAGTACTTC. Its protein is CASSQGTSGRWSYGTQYF. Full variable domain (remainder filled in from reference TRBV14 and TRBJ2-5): EAGVTQFPSHSVIEKGQTVTLRCDPISGHDNLYWYRRVMGKEIKFLLHFVKESKQDESGMPNNRFLAERTGGTYSTLKVQPAELEDSGVYFCASSQGTSGRWSYGTQYFGPGTRLLVL.

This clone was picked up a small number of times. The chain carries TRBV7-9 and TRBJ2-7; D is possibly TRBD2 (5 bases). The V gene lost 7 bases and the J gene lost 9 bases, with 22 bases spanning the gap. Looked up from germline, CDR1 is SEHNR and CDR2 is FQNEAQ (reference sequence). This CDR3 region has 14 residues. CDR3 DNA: TGTGCCAGCACCCTAACCCGGGGAGACGGAGGGCAGTACTTC. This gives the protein CASTLTRGDGGQYF.

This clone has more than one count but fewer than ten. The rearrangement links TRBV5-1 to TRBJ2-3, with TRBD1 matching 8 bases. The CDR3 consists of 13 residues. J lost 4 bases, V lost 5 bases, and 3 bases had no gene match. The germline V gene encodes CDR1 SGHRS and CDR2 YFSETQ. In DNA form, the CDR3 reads TGCGCCAGCAGGGAACAGGGGGCAGATACGCAGTATTTT. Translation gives CASREQGADTQYF.

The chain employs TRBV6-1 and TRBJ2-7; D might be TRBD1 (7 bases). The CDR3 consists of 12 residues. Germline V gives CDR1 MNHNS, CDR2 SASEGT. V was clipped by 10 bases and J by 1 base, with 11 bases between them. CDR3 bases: TGTGCCACCAGGGGGGAGTCCTACGAGCAGTACTTC. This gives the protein CATRGESYEQYF.

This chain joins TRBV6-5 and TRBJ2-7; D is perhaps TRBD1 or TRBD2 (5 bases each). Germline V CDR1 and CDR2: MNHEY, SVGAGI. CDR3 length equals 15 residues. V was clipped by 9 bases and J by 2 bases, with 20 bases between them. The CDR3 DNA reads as TGTGCCAGTCAAAGGGACCCAGGGACGACCTACGAGCAGTACTTC. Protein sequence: CASQRDPGTTYEQYF.

The CDR3 loop is CASSSRNTQYF. CDR3 nucleotides: TGTGCCAGCAGTTCTAGAAATACGCAGTATTTT. V is TRBV28 and J is TRBJ2-3; D not certain. Germline-derived CDR1 and CDR2 are MDHEN and SYDVKM. This CDR3 contains 11 residues. The germline V and J ends were trimmed by 4 bases and 7 bases, with 6 bases remaining between them.

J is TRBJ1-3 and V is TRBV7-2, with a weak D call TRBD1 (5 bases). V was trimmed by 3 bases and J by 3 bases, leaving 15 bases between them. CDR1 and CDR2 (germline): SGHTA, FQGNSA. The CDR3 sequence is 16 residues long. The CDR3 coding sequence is TGTGCCAGCAGCTTGCTTGGGGGGTTTAATGGAAACACCATATATTTT. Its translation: CASSLLGGFNGNTIYF.

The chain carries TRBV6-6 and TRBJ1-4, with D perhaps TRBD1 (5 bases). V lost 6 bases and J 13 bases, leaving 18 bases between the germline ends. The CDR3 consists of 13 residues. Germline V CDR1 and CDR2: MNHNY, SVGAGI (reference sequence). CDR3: CASSNRGVVGLFF. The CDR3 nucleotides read TGTGCCAGCAGCAACCGGGGGGTTGTCGGACTGTTTTTT.

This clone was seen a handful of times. The chain's CDR3 is CASNGWNTEAFF. The CDR3 DNA follows: TGTGCCAGCAATGGGTGGAACACTGAAGCTTTCTTT. This chain joins TRBV27 and TRBJ1-1; D is ambiguous. The germline V gene encodes CDR1 MNHEY and CDR2 SMNVEV (reference sequence). The CDR3 is made up of 12 amino acids. The germline V and J ends were trimmed by 7 bases and 1 base, with 7 bases remaining between them.

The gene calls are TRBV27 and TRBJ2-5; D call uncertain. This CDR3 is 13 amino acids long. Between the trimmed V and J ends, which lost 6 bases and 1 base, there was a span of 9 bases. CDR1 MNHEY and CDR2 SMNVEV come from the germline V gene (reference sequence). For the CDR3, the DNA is TGTGCCAGCAGGCAAAGTCTCCAAGAGACCCAGTACTTC. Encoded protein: CASRQSLQETQYF.